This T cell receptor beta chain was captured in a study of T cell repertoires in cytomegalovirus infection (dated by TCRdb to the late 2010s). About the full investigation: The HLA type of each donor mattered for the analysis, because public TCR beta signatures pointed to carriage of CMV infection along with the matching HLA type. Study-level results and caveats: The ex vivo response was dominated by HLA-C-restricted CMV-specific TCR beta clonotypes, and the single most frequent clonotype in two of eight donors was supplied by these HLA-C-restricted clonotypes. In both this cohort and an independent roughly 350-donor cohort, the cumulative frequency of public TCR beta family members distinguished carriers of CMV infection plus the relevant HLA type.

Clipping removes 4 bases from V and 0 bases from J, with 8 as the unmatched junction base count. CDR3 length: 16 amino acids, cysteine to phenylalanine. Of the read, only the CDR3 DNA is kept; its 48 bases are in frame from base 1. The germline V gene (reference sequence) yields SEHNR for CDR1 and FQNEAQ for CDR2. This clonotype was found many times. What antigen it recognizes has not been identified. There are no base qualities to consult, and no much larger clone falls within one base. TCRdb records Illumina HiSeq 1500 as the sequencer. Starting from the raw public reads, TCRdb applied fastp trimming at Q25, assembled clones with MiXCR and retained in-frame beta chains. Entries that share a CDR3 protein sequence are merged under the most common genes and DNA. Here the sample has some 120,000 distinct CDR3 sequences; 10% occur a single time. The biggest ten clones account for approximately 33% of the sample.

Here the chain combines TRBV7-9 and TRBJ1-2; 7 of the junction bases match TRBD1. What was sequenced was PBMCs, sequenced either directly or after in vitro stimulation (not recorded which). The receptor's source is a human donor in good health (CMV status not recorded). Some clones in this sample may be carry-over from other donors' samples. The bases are TGTGCCAGCAGCTCGGACAGGACCCTTACTAACTATGGCTACACCTTC. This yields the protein CASSSDRTLTNYGYTF.